The 11 T cell receptor beta chains in this list originate from one sample, sequenced in a study of shared clonotypes between healthy human individuals. TCRdb's copy holds only in-frame clones and misses some; the assay was immunoSEQ multiplex PCR. Of roughly 2.1 million clones listed, just over 90% were seen once; the top ten hold under 2%. Naive CD8 populations comprised CD45RO-negative cells positively selected for CCR7, excluding terminally differentiated effector memory CD45RA+ cells. The sequenced material came from naive CD8+ T cells from PBMCs. The receptors shown here come from a man aged 18 to 29 in good health. Some clones in this sample may be carry-over from other donors' samples.

Remarks on this clone: Additional DNA sequences in this sample encode the identical CDR3. The gene calls are TRBV27 and TRBJ2-7; TRBD1 matches 11 bases. With V trimmed by 4 bases and J by 3 bases, 2 bases remained unmatched. The CDR3 spans 14 residues. CDR1 and CDR2 from the germline V gene are MNHEY and SMNVEV (reference sequence). CDR3 coding DNA: TGTGCCAGCAGTTCCGGGACAGGGGGCTACGAGCAGTACTTC. Translating it yields CASSSGTGGYEQYF.

This clone came up a few times. CDR3 coding DNA: TGTGCCAGCAGCTTGGGGACAGGAGGGCCCGGCTACACCTTC. It yields the protein CASSLGTGGPGYTF. This chain joins TRBV11-2 and TRBJ1-2; 8 bases line up with TRBD1. J was trimmed by 8 bases and V by 3 bases; bases with no gene match: 8. CDR1 and CDR2 from the germline V gene are SGHAT and FQNNGV. The CDR3 extends over 14 amino acids.

The DNA of the CDR3 is TGCGCCAGCAGCACCTTAGGACTAGCGGAGAGGGGAGATACGCAGTATTTT. It codes for CASSTLGLAERGDTQYF. This rearrangement joins TRBV5-1 to TRBJ2-3; 10 nucleotides match TRBD2. Germline V lookup: CDR1 SGHRS, CDR2 YFSETQ. J was trimmed by 5 bases and V by 4 bases; bases with no gene match: 13. CDR3 length equals 17 residues.

V gene TRBV9 combines with J gene TRBJ1-2; D is ambiguous. V lost 5 bases and J lost 6, with 11 bases in between. The CDR3 runs to 12 residues. Germline V gives CDR1 SGDLS, CDR2 YYNGEE. The chain's CDR3 is CASSENGDGYTF. The DNA of the CDR3 is TGTGCCAGCAGTGAAAACGGCGATGGCTACACCTTC.

The chain recombines TRBV29-1 with TRBJ2-3; a weak D match, TRBD2 (6 bases). Germline V gene sequence: CDR1 SQVTM, CDR2 ANQGSEA. The CDR3 totals 12 residues. Trimming took off 7 bases at V and 4 bases at J, with 12 bases between the two ends. Here the CDR3 reads CSAEGRPDTQYF. The DNA for the CDR3 is TGCAGCGCGGAGGGACGGCCAGATACGCAGTATTTT.

The chain is built from TRBV11-2 and TRBJ2-7; 11 bases are a match to TRBD1. Germline CDR1 and CDR2: SGHAT and FQNNGV. V shed 4 bases and J 5 bases; nucleotides not matched to a gene: 10. This CDR3 region has 16 residues. The CDR3 loop reads CASSWGWDRGFNEQYF. CDR3 nucleotide sequence: TGTGCCAGCAGCTGGGGGTGGGACAGGGGGTTCAACGAGCAGTACTTC. Full variable domain (missing parts from reference TRBV11-2 and TRBJ2-7): EAGVAQSPRYKIIEKRQSVAFWCNPISGHATLYWYQQILGQGPKLLIQFQNNGVVDDSQLPKDRFSAERLKGVDSTLKIQPAKLEDSAVYLCASSWGWDRGFNEQYFGPGTRLTVT.

In regard to this clone: Other DNA sequences within the sample encode an identical CDR3. The chain joins TRBV27 to TRBJ2-7, with TRBD1 as a possible D gene (5 bases). V lost 4 bases and J lost 3, with 7 bases in between. The CDR3 is 12 residues long. The V gene's germline CDR1 is MNHEY and CDR2 SMNVEV (reference sequence). CDR3 nucleotides: TGTGCCAGCAGTTCCACAGGCTACGAGCAGTACTTC. It yields the protein CASSSTGYEQYF.

Written as DNA, the CDR3 is TGTGCCAGCAGAAGAGGAACTAGCGGGAGTATGGGGGAGCTGTTTTTT. Translating gives CASRRGTSGSMGELFF. The gene calls are TRBV6-4 and TRBJ2-2, with 11 nucleotides matching TRBD2. Germline V gene sequence: CDR1 MRHNA, CDR2 SNTAGT. There are 16 residues in the CDR3. J was trimmed by 8 bases and V by 6 bases; bases with no gene match: 11.

V is TRBV10-1 and J is TRBJ2-3; TRBD1 agrees at 9 bases. From germline, CDR1 is WNHNN and CDR2 SYGVQD (reference sequence). The CDR3 is made up of 16 amino acids. The ends lost 0 bases at V and 1 base at J; junction bases unmatched: 2. As DNA, the CDR3 is TGCGCCAGCAGTGAGTCCTGGGACAGGGGCACAGATACGCAGTATTTT. It yields the protein CASSESWDRGTDTQYF.

The chain couples TRBV28 to TRBJ2-1; no clear D. From germline, CDR1 is MDHEN and CDR2 SYDVKM. Trimming left V 5 bases short and J 2 bases short, with 10 bases between. The CDR3 contains 14 residues. The CDR3 DNA reads as TGTGCCAGCAGTCCCGGAATGCCCTACAATGAGCAGTTCTTC. Protein: CASSPGMPYNEQFF.

For this clone: In the same sample, other DNA sequences code for this CDR3. V usage is TRBV9 and J usage is TRBJ2-2; D unresolved. V lost 1 base, J lost 8 bases, and 3 bases lay in between. The germline gives CDR1 SGDLS, CDR2 YYNGEE. The CDR3 has 11 amino acids. For the CDR3, the DNA is TGTGCCAGCAGCGTAAATGGGGAGCTGTTTTTT. The encoded protein is CASSVNGELFF.